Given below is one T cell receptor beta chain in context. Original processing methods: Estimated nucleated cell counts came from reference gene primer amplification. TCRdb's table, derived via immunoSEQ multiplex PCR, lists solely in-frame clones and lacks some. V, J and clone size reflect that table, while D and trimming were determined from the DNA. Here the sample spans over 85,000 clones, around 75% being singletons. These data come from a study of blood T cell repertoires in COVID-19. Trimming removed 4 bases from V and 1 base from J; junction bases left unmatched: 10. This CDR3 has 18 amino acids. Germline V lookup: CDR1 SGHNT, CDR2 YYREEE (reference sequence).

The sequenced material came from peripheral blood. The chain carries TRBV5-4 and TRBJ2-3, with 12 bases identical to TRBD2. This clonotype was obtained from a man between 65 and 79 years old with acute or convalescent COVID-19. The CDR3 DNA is TGTGCCAGCAGCCTGACTAGCGGGAGTCGTGGAGGCACAGATACGCAGTATTTT. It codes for CASSLTSGSRGGTDTQYF.